A single sample gave rise to the 11 T cell receptor beta chains below, sequenced in a study of T cells in Graves' hyperthyroidism and ophthalmopathy. Amplification yielded TCR beta CDR3 regions, with RNA transcripts as the source. HTBI primers were the set used in a first-round RT-PCR of the TCR CDR3. TCRdb re-derived calls from the multiplex PCR reads in MiXCR, one entry per CDR3 protein. The repertoire holds hundreds of thousands of distinct CDR3 sequences, with just over 35% as singletons. Sequenced: blood. The receptor source for this set is a woman aged 40 to 49 with Graves' hyperthyroidism.

The chain combines TRBV29-1 with TRBJ2-5; 8 nucleotides line up with TRBD2. The CDR3 has 12 residues. Germline CDR1 SQVTM, CDR2 ANQGSEA. The V gene end was trimmed by 7 bases and the J gene end by 3 bases; junction bases not matched to a gene: 4. The DNA of the CDR3 is TGCAGCGCCGCCGGGAGGGAAGAGACCCAGTACTTC. Translating it yields CSAAGREETQYF. The full variable domain, completed using reference TRBV29-1 and TRBJ2-5, is SAVISQKPSRDICQRGTSLTIQCQVDSQVTMMFWYRQQPGQSLTLIATANQGSEATYESGFVIDKFPISRPNLTFSTLTVSNMSPEDSSIYLCSAAGREETQYFGPGTRLLVL.

This clonotype was counted many times. This chain joins TRBV7-9 and TRBJ1-6, with D perhaps matching TRBD1 (6 bases). V gave up 1 base and J gave up 6 bases, with 7 bases separating them. Germline V gene data show CDR1 as SEHNR and CDR2 as FQNEAQ (reference sequence). The CDR3 sequence is 14 residues long. The DNA for the CDR3 is TGTGCCAGCAGCTTAGGAGGGGGTAATTCACCCCTCCACTTT. Protein: CASSLGGGNSPLHF.

This clonotype has a single count. Possible read error: a much larger clone is one base away. DNA of the CDR3: TGTGCCAGCAGTCCGCCAGGACTTACGGGGGGGCAGTACTTC. Translating it yields CASSPPGLTGGQYF. The chain recombines TRBV12-3 or TRBV12-4 with TRBJ2-7; TRBD2 matches at 7 bases. With V trimmed by 5 bases and J by 9 bases, 13 bases remained unmatched. This CDR3 is 14 amino acids long.

The chain links TRBV7-9 to TRBJ2-7, with TRBD1 matching 8 bases. The ends lost 5 bases at V and 3 bases at J; junction bases unmatched: 6. The germline CDR1 and CDR2 sequences are SEHNR and FQNEAQ (reference sequence). This CDR3 is built from 14 residues. This CDR3 is CASSPPDRVYEQYF. As DNA, the CDR3 is TGTGCCAGCAGCCCCCCGGACAGGGTCTACGAGCAGTACTTC.

The gene calls are TRBV7-3 and TRBJ2-2, with D perhaps matching TRBD2 (6 bases). The CDR3 has 14 residues. Looked up from germline, CDR1 is SGHTA and CDR2 is FQGTGA. Trimming cost V 6 bases and J 6 bases, with 14 bases left between them. The CDR3 region is CASSPLRESGELFF. The CDR3 nucleotides read TGTGCCAGCAGTCCCCTTCGGGAGTCCGGGGAGCTGTTTTTT.

The rearrangement uses TRBV6-5 and TRBJ1-4; no firm D call. CDR1 MNHEY and CDR2 SVGAGI come from the germline V gene. Trimming removed 6 bases at V and 8 bases at J, with 13 bases between. This CDR3 is 13 amino acids long. CDR3 amino acids: CASRPLGAEKLFF. CDR3 nucleotides: TGTGCCAGCAGACCACTTGGAGCCGAAAAACTGTTTTTT.

The rearrangement joins TRBV9 to TRBJ1-2, with D hard to call. The CDR3 spans 15 residues. Trimming took 4 bases from V and 4 from J, leaving 17 bases between them. CDR1 SGDLS and CDR2 YYNGEE come from the germline V gene. CDR3 residues: CASSTSSDGVYGYTF. The CDR3 DNA sequence: TGTGCCAGCAGCACCTCTTCCGACGGAGTCTATGGCTACACCTTC.

The chain is built from TRBV10-3 and TRBJ1-3; D not resolved. The V gene lost 8 bases and the J gene lost 0 bases, with 17 bases spanning the gap. This CDR3 has 16 amino acids. Germline-derived CDR1 and CDR2 are ENHRY and SYGVKD. The chain's CDR3 is CAIAEAGGSSGNTIYF. Written as DNA, the CDR3 is TGTGCCATCGCCGAGGCGGGAGGGAGCTCTGGAAACACCATATATTTT.

This clonotype has at least ten counts. The V call is TRBV25-1, the J call TRBJ1-4, with a possible D match to TRBD1 (5 bases). V dropped 1 base and J dropped 7 bases, with 10 bases sitting between them. Germline V gene sequence: CDR1 MGHDK, CDR2 SYGVNS. The CDR3 is 14 residues long. The CDR3 bases are TGTGCCAGCAGTGAATGGGGGGACGGTGAAAAACTGTTTTTT. The encoded protein is CASSEWGDGEKLFF.

The CDR3: CASSLDQGDPQYF. The CDR3 nucleotides read TGCGCCAGCAGCTTGGATCAGGGGGATCCGCAGTATTTT. The chain is built from TRBV5-1 and TRBJ2-3; 7 nucleotides align to TRBD1. The CDR3 has 13 amino acids. The trim removed 0 bases at V and 10 bases at J, leaving 5 bases unmatched. Germline V gene lookup returns CDR1 SGHRS and CDR2 YFSETQ.

This clonotype was observed many times. This chain joins TRBV19 and TRBJ2-5; D may be TRBD2 (5 bases). The V end lost 8 bases, the J end lost 6 bases, and 13 bases lay between the germline ends. Germline loops: CDR1 LNHDA, CDR2 SQIVND (reference sequence). The CDR3 is made up of 12 amino acids. The CDR3 DNA sequence: TGTGCCAGTTCTGGGTCCGGGAAGACCCAGTACTTC. This sequence encodes CASSGSGKTQYF.